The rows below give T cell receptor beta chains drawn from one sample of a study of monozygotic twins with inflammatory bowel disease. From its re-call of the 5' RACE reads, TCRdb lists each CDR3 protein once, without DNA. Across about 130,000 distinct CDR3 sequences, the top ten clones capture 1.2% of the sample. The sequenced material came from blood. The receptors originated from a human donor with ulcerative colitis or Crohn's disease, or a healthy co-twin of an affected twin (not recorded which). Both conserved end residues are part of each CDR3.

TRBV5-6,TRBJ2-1,CASSLGPFDEQFF
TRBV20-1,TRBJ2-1,CSAWTSGYNEQFF
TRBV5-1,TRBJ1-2,CASSLRQGEAYGYTF
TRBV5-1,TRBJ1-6,CASSTRDTLRSPLHF
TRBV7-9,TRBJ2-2,CASPASPSGELFF
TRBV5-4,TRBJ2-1,CASSLGREGEQFF
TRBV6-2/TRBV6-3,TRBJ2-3,CASSYSPGNTQYF
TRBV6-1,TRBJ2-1,CASRPTTSYNEQFF
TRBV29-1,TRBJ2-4,CSVSTPVAKNMQYF
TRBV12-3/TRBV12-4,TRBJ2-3,CASSLGGRTDTQYF
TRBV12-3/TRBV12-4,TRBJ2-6,CASIRMGGAVPGANVLTF
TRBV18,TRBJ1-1,CASSQGQNTEAFF
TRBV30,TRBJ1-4,CAWSEPHLTSEKLFF
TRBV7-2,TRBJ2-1,CASSLAGTSEFEQFF
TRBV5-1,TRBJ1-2,CASSQTTFYGYTF
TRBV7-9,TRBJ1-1,CASSSPTEAFF
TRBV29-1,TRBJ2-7,CSVVLGQASGQDF
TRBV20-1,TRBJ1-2,CSASRPHGDRVKGYAF
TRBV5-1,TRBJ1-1,CASSPQTSNTEAFF
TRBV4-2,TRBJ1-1,CASSPLNTEAFF
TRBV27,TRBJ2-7,CASSLTGVLASGTSYEQYF
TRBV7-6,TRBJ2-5,CASSTIAGWETQYF
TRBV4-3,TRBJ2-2,CASSQGLAELNTGELFF
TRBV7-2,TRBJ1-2,CASSYRQGKSYTF
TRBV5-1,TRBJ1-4,CASSLTQTRATNEKLFF
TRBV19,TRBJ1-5,CASSISPNSNQPQHF
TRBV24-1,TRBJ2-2,CATSARSSLGNTGELFF
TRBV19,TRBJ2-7,CASSNIAGTTYEQNF
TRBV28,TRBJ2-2,CASSSIRGRVTGELFF
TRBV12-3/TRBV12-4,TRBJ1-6,CASSLRGVNSPLHF
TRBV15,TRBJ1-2,CATSRDKGDGSGYTF
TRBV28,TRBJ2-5,CASSLVGRNRETQYF
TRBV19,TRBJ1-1,CASIPGRQNTEAFF
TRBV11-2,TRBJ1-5,CASSLVRGQGRAGQPQHF
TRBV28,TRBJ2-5,CASRQTAPGTQYF
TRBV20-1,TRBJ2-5,CSARGREPSWGQETQYF
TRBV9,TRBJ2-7,CASSASAGGYEQYF
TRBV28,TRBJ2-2,CASTQGLGYAGELFF
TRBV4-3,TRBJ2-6,CASSQMGSGGGANVLTF
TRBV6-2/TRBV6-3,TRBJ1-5,CASSFAQGSQPQHF
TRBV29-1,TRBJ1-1,CSVEDIMNTEAFF
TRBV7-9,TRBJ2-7,CASSQSGTRVYEQYF
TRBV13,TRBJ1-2,CASSRRAGQGASGYTF
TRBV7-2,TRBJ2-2,CASSRLGASNTGELFF
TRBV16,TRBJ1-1,CASSPRGGNTEAFF
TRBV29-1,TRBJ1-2,CSVEGVGGYTF
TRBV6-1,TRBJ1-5,CASSEQILPYLSNQPQHF
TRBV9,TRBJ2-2,CASSAERQTNTGELFF
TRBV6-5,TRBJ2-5,CASSYQLTGSSETQYF
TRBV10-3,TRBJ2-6,CAVRQASLGANVLTF
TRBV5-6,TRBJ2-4,CASSRDRGQFNIQYF
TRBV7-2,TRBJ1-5,CASSLSRGGGPQHF
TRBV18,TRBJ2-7,CASSPDRLTYEQYF
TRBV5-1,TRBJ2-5,CASSLAATRETQYF
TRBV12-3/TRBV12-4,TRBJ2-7,CASRSTGAYEQYF
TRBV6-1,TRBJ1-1,CASSHDRYWNTEAFF
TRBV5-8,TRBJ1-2,CASSRPLWGAATYGYTF
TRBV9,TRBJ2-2,CASSETGQVAGELFF
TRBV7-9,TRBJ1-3,CASSLDSLTGNTIYF